A single sample is the source of the 4 T cell receptor beta chains below, sequenced in a study of T cells after posttransplantation cyclophosphamide. Sequencing used immunoSEQ multiplex PCR; TCRdb keeps in-frame clones, though not all of them. The specimen has 20,000 to 30,000 clones, none found just once. The sequenced material came from PBMCs. These receptors were collected from a woman between 50 and 59 years old in good health, CMV-negative, and a related stem cell transplant donor.

Ten or more counts support this clone. This chain connects TRBV27 to TRBJ1-1, with D tentatively TRBD1 (5 bases). Germline loops: CDR1 MNHEY, CDR2 SMNVEV (reference sequence). The CDR3 is made up of 11 amino acids. Trimming shortened V by 4 bases and J by 7 bases, and 7 bases separated the two germline ends. The CDR3 is CASSWGNEAFF. The DNA of the CDR3 is TGTGCCAGCAGTTGGGGCAATGAAGCTTTCTTT.

The sample holds many counts of this clone. The chain has TRBV28 and TRBJ2-7; the D gene is possibly TRBD2 (5 bases). V was pared by 5 bases and J by 2 bases, with 16 bases between. The CDR3 sequence is 15 residues long. From germline, CDR1 is MDHEN and CDR2 SYDVKM. CDR3 protein: CASSTSGGLTYEQYF. CDR3 nucleotide sequence: TGTGCCAGCAGTACCTCCGGCGGGTTAACCTACGAGCAGTACTTC. Supplemented by reference TRBV28 and TRBJ2-7, the full variable domain reads DVKVTQSSRYLVKRTGEKVFLECVQDMDHENMFWYRQDPGLGLRLIYFSYDVKMKEKGDIPEGYSVSREKKERFSLILESASTNQTSMYLCASSTSGGLTYEQYFGPGTRLTVT.

This clone has a count of ten or more. The V call is TRBV28, the J call TRBJ1-1; the D gene is possibly TRBD1 (5 bases). This CDR3 has 14 amino acids. Germline-derived CDR1 and CDR2 are MDHEN and SYDVKM. The ends were cut back, 3 bases at V and 2 bases at J, with 10 bases in the middle. CDR3 sequence (DNA): TGTGCCAGCAGTTTGGGGGGTCCCAACACTGAAGCTTTCTTT. It yields the protein CASSLGGPNTEAFF.

The sample holds many counts of this clone. The chain combines TRBV5-1 with TRBJ2-3, with D possibly being TRBD2 (5 bases). V was pared by 0 bases and J by 1 base, with 9 bases between. CDR1 and CDR2 from the germline V gene are SGHRS and YFSETQ. The CDR3 contains 15 residues. The CDR3 sequence: CASSLATGGTDTQYF. CDR3 DNA sequence: TGCGCCAGCAGCTTGGCGACCGGGGGCACAGATACGCAGTATTTT.